This is a list of T cell receptor beta chains from one sample in a study of T cell responses to AZD1222 COVID-19 vaccine. TCRdb's copy holds only in-frame clones and misses some; the assay was immunoSEQ multiplex PCR. The table has approximately 110,000 clones, roughly 86% seen once. This specimen consisted of peripheral blood, obtained on day 0 of AZD1222 vaccination. These receptor sequences come from an adult in good health. Each CDR3 is given with its conserved first and last residue. Each record gives: J gene, D gene, V gene, clone size, CDR3 protein, CDR3 DNA. D genes are given only for firm matches. Clone size appears in some rows only: once, few, many, or a class for an expanded clone.

TRBJ1-5 - TRBV12-3/TRBV12-4 - CASSLHLNQPQHF TGTGCCAGCAGTTTGCATCTAAATCAGCCCCAGCATTTT
TRBJ1-5 - TRBV27 once CASSLGGYQPQHF TGTGCCAGCAGTTTAGGAGGGTATCAGCCCCAGCATTTT
TRBJ2-7 - TRBV19 - CASSISTGPAYEQYF TGTGCCAGTAGCATCTCGACAGGCCCAGCCTACGAGCAGTACTTC
TRBJ1-5 - TRBV2 - CASSGTAQFLRNQPQHF TGTGCCAGCAGTGGGACAGCTCAATTTCTTCGCAATCAGCCCCAGCATTTT
TRBJ2-4 - TRBV3-1/TRBV3-2 - CASSQDSKNIQYF TGTGCCAGCAGCCAAGACAGTAAAAACATTCAGTACTTC
TRBJ2-2 TRBD1 TRBV4-1 - CASSLDRATNTGELFF TGCGCCAGCAGCCTCGACAGGGCCACGAACACCGGGGAGCTGTTTTTT
TRBJ1-1 - TRBV30 - CAWSPLWTEAFF TGTGCCTGGAGTCCCTTGTGGACTGAAGCTTTCTTT
TRBJ2-2 - TRBV5-6 - CASSLPGNTGELFF TGTGCCAGCAGCTTGCCAGGAAACACCGGGGAGCTGTTTTTT
TRBJ2-1 - TRBV27 - CASRTAGSDSNEQFF TGTGCCAGCAGGACAGCGGGTTCGGATAGCAATGAGCAGTTCTTC
TRBJ2-3 TRBD2 TRBV7-9 - CASSRSRGGRATDTQYF TGTGCCAGCAGCCGCAGCCGGGGCGGGAGGGCAACAGATACGCAGTATTTT
TRBJ2-7 - TRBV11-1 - CASSSGLDSYEQYF TGTGCCAGCAGCTCCGGACTTGACTCCTACGAGCAGTACTTC
TRBJ1-1 - TRBV28 - CASNKIGGPTEAFF TGTGCCAGCAATAAGATAGGGGGGCCCACTGAAGCTTTCTTT
TRBJ1-6 - TRBV7-9 - CASSTPKEGIYNSPLHF TGTGCCAGCAGCACACCCAAAGAGGGGATCTATAATTCACCCCTCCACTTT
TRBJ2-3 TRBD2 TRBV5-6 - CASRYRGGAGDTQYF TGTGCCAGCAGATACCGCGGGGGGGCGGGAGATACGCAGTATTTT
TRBJ2-7 - TRBV29-1 - CSTGEDGYEQYF TGCAGCACCGGGGAAGACGGCTACGAGCAGTACTTC
TRBJ1-1 - TRBV5-1 once CASYDGASRKAFF TGCGCCAGCTACGATGGGGCCAGCCGGAAAGCTTTCTTT
TRBJ2-2 - TRBV2 - CASEPSTGNTGELFF TGTGCCAGCGAACCAAGTACAGGAAACACCGGGGAGCTGTTTTTT
TRBJ1-3 TRBD1 TRBV15 - CATSRDWNRGNTIYF TGTGCCACCAGCAGAGATTGGAACAGGGGTAACACCATATATTTT
TRBJ1-5 - TRBV3-1/TRBV3-2 once CASSGSSSNQPQHF TGTGCCAGCAGCGGTAGCTCAAGCAATCAGCCCCAGCATTTT
TRBJ1-2 - TRBV30 - CAWRENYGYTF TGTGCCTGGAGGGAGAACTATGGCTACACCTTC
TRBJ2-1 TRBD2 TRBV6-5 - CASSLGGSGRYEQFF TGTGCCAGCAGCCTCGGGGGTAGCGGGAGGTATGAGCAGTTCTTC
TRBJ1-2 - TRBV20-1 - CSASSGAVRIVGYTF TGCAGTGCTAGTTCAGGGGCAGTTCGGATTGTGGGCTACACCTTC
TRBJ1-2 - TRBV2 - CASSLAFGQQSGYTF TGTGCCAGCAGTTTGGCTTTTGGGCAGCAGAGTGGCTACACCTTC
TRBJ1-5 TRBD1 TRBV27 - CASSGQGAQPQHF TGTGCCAGCAGCGGACAGGGGGCTCAGCCCCAGCATTTT
TRBJ2-3 TRBD1 TRBV24-1 - CATSERTGLTDTQYF TGTGCCACCAGTGAACGGACAGGGCTCACAGATACGCAGTATTTT
TRBJ1-6 - TRBV6-5 - CASSYSDGHNSPLHF TGTGCCAGCAGTTACTCGGACGGTCATAATTCACCCCTCCACTTT
TRBJ1-1 TRBD1 TRBV5-1 few CASSLETGGERTEAFF TGCGCCAGCAGCTTAGAGACAGGGGGCGAGCGCACTGAAGCTTTCTTT
TRBJ2-1 TRBD2 TRBV5-1 - CASSLRSGDSYNEQFF TGCGCCAGCAGCTTGAGGAGCGGGGACTCCTACAATGAGCAGTTCTTC
TRBJ2-5 - TRBV7-2 - CASSLDPDQETQYF TGTGCCAGCAGCTTAGATCCGGACCAAGAGACCCAGTACTTC
TRBJ1-1 - TRBV23-1 - CASSPGPIPRADTEAFF TGCGCCAGCAGTCCTGGACCTATCCCAAGGGCGGACACTGAAGCTTTCTTT